The 6 T cell receptor beta chains presented below share a single source sample, sequenced in a study of T cells in Graves' hyperthyroidism and ophthalmopathy. RNA transcripts provided the source from which TCR beta CDR3 regions were amplified. HTBI primers were the set used in a first-round RT-PCR of the TCR CDR3. MiXCR, run by TCRdb on the multiplex PCR reads, gives a single entry per CDR3 protein. The table has hundreds of thousands of distinct CDR3 sequences, about 14% seen once. The sequenced sample was blood. The receptors shown here come from a woman under 40 with Graves' hyperthyroidism that later progressed to Graves' ophthalmopathy.

This clonotype was seen at least ten times. J is TRBJ2-1 and V is TRBV20-1; 11 nucleotides match TRBD2. Trimming removed 5 bases from V and 9 bases from J; junction bases left unmatched: 3. Germline CDR1 reads DFQATT; CDR2 reads SNEGSKA (reference sequence). CDR3 length: 12 amino acids. The CDR3 is CSASTSGIEQFF. CDR3 bases: TGCAGTGCTTCGACTAGCGGGATTGAGCAGTTCTTC.

This clonotype has ten or more counts. The V gene is TRBV15, the J gene TRBJ1-3; unclear D gene. This CDR3 spans 16 amino acids. V gave up 2 bases and J gave up 0 bases, with 11 bases separating them. Germline loops: CDR1 LNHNV, CDR2 YYDKDF (reference sequence). CDR3 DNA sequence: TGTGCCACCAGCAGACCGCGACAAGCCTCTGGAAACACCATATATTTT. Amino acids: CATSRPRQASGNTIYF. Together with reference TRBV15 and TRBJ1-3, the CDR3 gives the full variable domain: DAMVIQNPRYQVTQFGKPVTLSCSQTLNHNVMYWYQQKSSQAPKLLFHYYDKDFNNEADTPDNFQSRRPNTSFCFLDIRSPGLGDTAMYLCATSRPRQASGNTIYFGEGSWLTVV.

This clonotype has more than one count but fewer than ten. CDR3 sequence: CASSLTGTNNEQYF. CDR3 bases: TGTGCCAGCAGCCTAACCGGGACTAATAACGAGCAGTACTTC. The chain couples TRBV6-1 to TRBJ2-7, with 7 bases fitting TRBD2. In germline, CDR1 is MNHNS, CDR2 SASEGT. The V segment lost 6 bases and the J segment 5 bases; nucleotides outside the gene matches: 10. The CDR3 runs 14 residues.

The chain joins TRBV19 to TRBJ2-1; D is undetermined. V lost 3 bases to trimming and J lost 10 bases, with 16 bases between them. Looked up from germline, CDR1 is LNHDA and CDR2 is SQIVND (reference sequence). CDR3 length: 14 residues. This chain's CDR3 is CASSITGSTKEQFF. The CDR3 nucleotides read TGTGCCAGTAGTATCACCGGGTCGACAAAGGAGCAGTTCTTC.

The chain has TRBV28 and TRBJ2-7; the D call may be TRBD1 or TRBD2 (5 bases each). The CDR3 is 16 residues long. Germline CDR1 reads MDHEN; CDR2 reads SYDVKM. Trimming shortened V by 6 bases and J by 5 bases, and 23 bases separated the two germline ends. In DNA, the CDR3 is TGTGCCAGCAGCGTAGGGGTGAAGAGGGAGACCGACGAGCAGTACTTC. It translates to CASSVGVKRETDEQYF.

This clonotype came up many times. The genes are TRBV7-9 and TRBJ2-1, with D tentatively TRBD1 (5 bases). V was clipped by 1 base and J by 6 bases, with 13 bases between them. Germline values: CDR1 SEHNR, CDR2 FQNEAQ (reference sequence). There are 15 residues in the CDR3. CDR3 loop: CASSLGQGWTNEQFF. CDR3 nucleotide sequence: TGTGCCAGCAGCTTAGGCCAGGGTTGGACCAATGAGCAGTTCTTC.